This TCR beta chain was retrieved from a study of T cell responses to AZD1222 COVID-19 vaccine. Looking at the study overall: Second doses that came at about 4 or about 12 weeks were put together.

Overall study results and limits: Donors were chiefly white British, with a greater number of females, and clonal diversity was perhaps underestimated. Along spike, vaccine-associated CD4 TCRs were found throughout, with dominance at 160-218 and 743-854.

V lost 0 bases, J lost 6 bases, and 11 bases lay in between. Germline V CDR1 and CDR2: MNHEY, SVGAGI. The CDR3 is made up of 14 amino acids. Comments on this clone: Its antigen remains unknown.

The repertoire was sequenced with immunoSEQ multiplex PCR; TCRdb's copy has only in-frame clones and lacks some. The data show roughly 110,000 clones, under 90% seen once. The sample consisted of peripheral blood, taken on day 0 of AZD1222 vaccination. The rearrangement uses TRBV6-5 and TRBJ1-1, with D uncertain. This TCR was recovered from an adult in good health. The CDR3 spells CASSYSGLRAEAFF. The CDR3 DNA reads as TGTGCCAGCAGTTACTCGGGGTTGAGAGCTGAAGCTTTCTTT.